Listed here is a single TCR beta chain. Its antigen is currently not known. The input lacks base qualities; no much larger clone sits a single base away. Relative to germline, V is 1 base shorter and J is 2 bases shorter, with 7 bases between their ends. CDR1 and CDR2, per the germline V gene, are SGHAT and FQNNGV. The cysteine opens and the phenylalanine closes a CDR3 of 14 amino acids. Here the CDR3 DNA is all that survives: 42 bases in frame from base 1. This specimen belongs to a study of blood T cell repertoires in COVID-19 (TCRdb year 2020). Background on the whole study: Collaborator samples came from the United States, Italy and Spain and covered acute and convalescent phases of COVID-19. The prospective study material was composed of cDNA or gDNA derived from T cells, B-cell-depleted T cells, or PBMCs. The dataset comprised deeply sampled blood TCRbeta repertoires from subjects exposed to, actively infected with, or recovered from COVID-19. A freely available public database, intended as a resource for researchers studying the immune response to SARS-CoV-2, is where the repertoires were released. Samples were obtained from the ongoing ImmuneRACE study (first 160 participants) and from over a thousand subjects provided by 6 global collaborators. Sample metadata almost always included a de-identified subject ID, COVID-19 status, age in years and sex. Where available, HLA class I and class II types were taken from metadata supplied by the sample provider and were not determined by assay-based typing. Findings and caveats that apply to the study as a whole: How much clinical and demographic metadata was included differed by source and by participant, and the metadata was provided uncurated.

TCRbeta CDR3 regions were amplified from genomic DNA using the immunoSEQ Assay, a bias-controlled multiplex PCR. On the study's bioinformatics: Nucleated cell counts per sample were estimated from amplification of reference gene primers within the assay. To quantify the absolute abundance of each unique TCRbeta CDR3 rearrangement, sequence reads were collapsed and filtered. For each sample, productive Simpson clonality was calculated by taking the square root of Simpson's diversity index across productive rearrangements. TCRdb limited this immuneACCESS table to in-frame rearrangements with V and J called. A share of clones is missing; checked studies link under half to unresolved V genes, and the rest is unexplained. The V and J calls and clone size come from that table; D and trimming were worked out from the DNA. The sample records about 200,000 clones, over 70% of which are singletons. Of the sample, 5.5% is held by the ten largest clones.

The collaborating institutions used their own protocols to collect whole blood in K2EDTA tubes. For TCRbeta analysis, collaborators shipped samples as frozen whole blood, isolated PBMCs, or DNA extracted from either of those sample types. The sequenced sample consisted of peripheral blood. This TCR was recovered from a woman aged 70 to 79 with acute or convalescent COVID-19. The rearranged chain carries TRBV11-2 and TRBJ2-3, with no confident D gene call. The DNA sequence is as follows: TGTGCCAGCAGCTTAGTGCCTAACACAGATACGCAGTATTTT. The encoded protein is CASSLVPNTDTQYF.